This T cell receptor beta chain derives from a study of cytomegalovirus exposure and HLA in healthy donors (dated by TCRdb to the late 2010s). Regarding the study in general: The 550 to 750 repertoires of the first cohort and the 95 to 150 validation repertoires were produced on the same platform, according to a later analysis. In addition to the first cohort of 666 subjects, a separate validation cohort of 120 different subjects was used. To predict cytomegalovirus infection status, the study brought together high-throughput TCR immunosequencing, statistical association of individual TCRs with disease status, and machine learning. The aim of the study was to test whether cataloging public T cell receptors could identify signatures of past pathogen exposure.

A word on this clone: Its antigen specificity is not known. No base quality values were provided; no much bigger clone lies one nucleotide off.

Beyond this particular receptor, the publication reports: A later analysis found that TCRs clustered in the first cohort also tended to co-occur in the 110 or so validation repertoires, with approximately 94% of cluster scores above 0. According to the authors, the approach could potentially be generalized to other disease states and immunological phenotypes. All 120 or so repertoires were used to score co-occurrence in the validation cohort in a later analysis, because that analysis had no HLA typing for the cohort. A few of the identified cytomegalovirus-associated TCR beta chains were confirmed in vitro to be specific for cytomegalovirus antigens. In the study, approximately 150 TCR beta chains were listed as associated with cytomegalovirus. The classifier was reported to diagnose cytomegalovirus status with high specificity and sensitivity in both the original cohort and the validation cohort. While some public TCRs were present in many individuals, most TCR sequences turned up only very rarely across donors.

Libraries were made using the immunoSEQ multiplex PCR assay. The study's processing was this. A statistical classification framework was built to diagnose cytomegalovirus status from the catalog of TCR beta chain sequences. TCRdb obtained this table from immuneACCESS and retained in-frame rearrangements with V and J assigned. These tables miss some clones; where compared with another copy, unresolved V genes account for less than half of the shortfall, and the remainder is unexplained. V and J calls and clone size are given by that table; D and trimming were obtained from the DNA. The sample includes roughly 300,000 clones, with about 85% observed a single time. Clones ranked in the top ten supply approximately 1% of the sample. Donors formed part of the validation cohort, which comprised about 120 subjects and was distinct from the first cohort of under 750 subjects. Taken from cysteine to phenylalanine, the CDR3 has 15 residues. Only the CDR3 portion is preserved as DNA: 45 bases, with reading frame beginning at the first base. V ends up 5 bases short and J 2 bases short, with an unmatched junction base count of 8. The germline V gene provides CDR1 MNHEY and CDR2 SVGAGI.

This sequence uses TRBV6-5 and TRBJ2-7, and 8 junction bases match TRBD1. What was sequenced was PBMCs. The clonotype originates from a woman between 25 and 40 years old in good health and CMV-seropositive. The nucleotide sequence reads as follows: TGTGCCAGCAGTACAGGGGGACGAAGCACCTACGAGCAGTACTTC. It translates as CASSTGGRSTYEQYF.